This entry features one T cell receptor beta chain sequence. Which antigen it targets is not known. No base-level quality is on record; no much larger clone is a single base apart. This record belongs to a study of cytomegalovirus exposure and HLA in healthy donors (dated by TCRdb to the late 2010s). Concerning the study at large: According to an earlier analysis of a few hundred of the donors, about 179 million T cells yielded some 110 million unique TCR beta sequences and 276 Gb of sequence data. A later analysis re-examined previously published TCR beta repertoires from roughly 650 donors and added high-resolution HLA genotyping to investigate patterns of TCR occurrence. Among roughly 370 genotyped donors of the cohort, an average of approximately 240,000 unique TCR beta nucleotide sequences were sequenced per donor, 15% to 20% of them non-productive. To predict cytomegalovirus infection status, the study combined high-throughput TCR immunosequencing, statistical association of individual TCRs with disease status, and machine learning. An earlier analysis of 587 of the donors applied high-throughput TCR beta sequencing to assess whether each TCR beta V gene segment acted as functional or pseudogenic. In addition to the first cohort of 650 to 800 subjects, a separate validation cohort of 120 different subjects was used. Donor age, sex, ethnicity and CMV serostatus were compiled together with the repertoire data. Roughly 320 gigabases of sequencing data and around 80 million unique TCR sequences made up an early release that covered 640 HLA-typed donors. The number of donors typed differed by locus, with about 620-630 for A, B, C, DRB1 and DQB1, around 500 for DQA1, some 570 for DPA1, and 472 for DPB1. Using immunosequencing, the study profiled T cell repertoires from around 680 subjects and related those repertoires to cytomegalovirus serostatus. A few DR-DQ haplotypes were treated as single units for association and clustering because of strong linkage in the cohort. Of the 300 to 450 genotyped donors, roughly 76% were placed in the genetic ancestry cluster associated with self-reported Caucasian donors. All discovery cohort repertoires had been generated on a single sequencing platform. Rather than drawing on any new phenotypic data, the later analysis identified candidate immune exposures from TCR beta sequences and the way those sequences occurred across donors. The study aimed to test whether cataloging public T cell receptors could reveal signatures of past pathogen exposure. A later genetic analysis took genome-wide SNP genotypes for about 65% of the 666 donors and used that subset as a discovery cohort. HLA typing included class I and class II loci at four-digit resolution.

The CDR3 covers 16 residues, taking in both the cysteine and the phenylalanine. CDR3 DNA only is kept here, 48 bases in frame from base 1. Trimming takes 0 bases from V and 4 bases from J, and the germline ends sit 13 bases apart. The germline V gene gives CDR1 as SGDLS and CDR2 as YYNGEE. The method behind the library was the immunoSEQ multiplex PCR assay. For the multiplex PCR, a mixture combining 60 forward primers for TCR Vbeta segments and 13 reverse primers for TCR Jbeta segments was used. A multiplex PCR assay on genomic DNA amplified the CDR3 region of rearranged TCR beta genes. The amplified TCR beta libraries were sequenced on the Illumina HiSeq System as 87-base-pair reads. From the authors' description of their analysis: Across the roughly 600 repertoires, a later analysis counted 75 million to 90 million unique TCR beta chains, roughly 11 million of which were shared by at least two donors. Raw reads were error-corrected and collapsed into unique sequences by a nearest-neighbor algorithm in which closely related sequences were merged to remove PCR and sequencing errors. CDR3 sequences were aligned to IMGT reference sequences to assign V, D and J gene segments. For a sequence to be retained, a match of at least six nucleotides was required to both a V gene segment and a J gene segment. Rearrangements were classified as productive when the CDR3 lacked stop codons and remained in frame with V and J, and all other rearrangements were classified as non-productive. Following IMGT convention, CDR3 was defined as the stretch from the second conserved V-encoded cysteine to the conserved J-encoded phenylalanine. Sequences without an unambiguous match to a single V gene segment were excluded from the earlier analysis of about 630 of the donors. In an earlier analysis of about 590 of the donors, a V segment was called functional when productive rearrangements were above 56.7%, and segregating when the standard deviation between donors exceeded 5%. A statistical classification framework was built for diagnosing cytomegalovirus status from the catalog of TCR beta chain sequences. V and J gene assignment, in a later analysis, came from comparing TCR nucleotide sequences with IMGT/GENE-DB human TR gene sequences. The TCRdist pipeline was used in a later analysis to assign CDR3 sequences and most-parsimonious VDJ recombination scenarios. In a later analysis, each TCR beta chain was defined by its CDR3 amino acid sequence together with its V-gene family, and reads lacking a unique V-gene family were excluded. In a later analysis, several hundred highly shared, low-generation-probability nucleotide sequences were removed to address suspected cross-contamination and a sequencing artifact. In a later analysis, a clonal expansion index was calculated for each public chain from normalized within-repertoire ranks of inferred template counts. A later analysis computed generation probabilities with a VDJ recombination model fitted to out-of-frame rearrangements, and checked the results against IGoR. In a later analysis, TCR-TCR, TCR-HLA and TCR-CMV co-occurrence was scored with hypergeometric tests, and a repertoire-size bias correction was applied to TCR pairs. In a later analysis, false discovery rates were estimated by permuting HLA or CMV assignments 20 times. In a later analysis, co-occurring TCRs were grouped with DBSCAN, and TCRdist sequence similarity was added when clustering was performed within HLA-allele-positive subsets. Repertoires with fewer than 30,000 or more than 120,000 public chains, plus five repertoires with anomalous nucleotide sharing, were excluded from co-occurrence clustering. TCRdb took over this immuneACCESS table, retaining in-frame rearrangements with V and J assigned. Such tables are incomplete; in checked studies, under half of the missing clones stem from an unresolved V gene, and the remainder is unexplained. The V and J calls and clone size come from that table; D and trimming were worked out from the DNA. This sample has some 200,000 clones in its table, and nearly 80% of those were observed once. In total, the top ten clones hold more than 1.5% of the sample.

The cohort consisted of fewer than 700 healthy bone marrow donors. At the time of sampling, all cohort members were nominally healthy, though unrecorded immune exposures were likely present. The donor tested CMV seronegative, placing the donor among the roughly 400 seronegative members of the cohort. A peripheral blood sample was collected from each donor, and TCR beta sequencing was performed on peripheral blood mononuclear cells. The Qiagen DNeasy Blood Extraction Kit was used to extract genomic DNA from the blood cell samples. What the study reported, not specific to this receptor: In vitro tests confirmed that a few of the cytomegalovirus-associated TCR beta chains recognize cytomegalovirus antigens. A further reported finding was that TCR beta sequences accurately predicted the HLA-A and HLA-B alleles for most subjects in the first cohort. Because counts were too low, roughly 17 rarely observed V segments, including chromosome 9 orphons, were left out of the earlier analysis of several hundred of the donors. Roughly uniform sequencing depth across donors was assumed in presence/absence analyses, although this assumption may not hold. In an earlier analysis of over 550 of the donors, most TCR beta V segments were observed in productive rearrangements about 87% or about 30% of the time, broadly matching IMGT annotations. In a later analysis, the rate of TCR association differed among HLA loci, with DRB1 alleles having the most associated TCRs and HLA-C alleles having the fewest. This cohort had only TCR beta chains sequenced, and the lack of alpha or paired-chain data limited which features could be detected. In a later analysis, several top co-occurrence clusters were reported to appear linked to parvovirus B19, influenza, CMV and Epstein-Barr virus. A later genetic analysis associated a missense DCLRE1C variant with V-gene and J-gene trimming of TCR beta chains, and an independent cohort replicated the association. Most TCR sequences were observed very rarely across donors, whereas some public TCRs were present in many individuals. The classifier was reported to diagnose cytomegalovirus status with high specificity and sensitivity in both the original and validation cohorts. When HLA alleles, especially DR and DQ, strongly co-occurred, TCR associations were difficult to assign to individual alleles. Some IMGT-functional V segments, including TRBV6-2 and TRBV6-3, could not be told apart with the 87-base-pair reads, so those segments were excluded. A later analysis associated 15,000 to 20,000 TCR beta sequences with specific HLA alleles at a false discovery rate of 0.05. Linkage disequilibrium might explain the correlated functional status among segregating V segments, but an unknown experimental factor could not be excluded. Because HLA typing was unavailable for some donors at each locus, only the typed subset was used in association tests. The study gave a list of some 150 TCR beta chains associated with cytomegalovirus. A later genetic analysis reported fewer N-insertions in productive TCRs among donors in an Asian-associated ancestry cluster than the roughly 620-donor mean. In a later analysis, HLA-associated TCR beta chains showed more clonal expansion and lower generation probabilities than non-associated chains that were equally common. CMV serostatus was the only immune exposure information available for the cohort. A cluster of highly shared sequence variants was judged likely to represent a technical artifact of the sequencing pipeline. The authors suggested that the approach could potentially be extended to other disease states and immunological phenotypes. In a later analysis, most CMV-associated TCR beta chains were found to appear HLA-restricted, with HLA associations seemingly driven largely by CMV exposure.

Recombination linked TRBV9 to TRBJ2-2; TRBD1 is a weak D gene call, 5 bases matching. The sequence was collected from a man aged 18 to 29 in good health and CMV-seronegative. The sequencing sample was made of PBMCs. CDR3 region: CASSVEIGEATGELFF. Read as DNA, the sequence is TGTGCCAGCAGCGTAGAGATAGGGGAAGCCACCGGGGAGCTGTTTTTT.